The T cell receptor beta chain described here comes from a study of identical twins (dated by TCRdb to 2015 to 2016). For context, the study as a whole: To test whether fetal clonotypes persist, the study used deep sequencing on TCR alpha and beta repertoires from monozygotic twins, unrelated adults of various ages, and cord blood. To rule out contamination, the twin experiments were replicated at different times with different library preparation protocols. The investigation overall reported the following: Zero-insertion analyses could be partly confounded by invariant T cells such as MAIT and iNKT, although diverse VJ usage argued against such confounding for most clonotypes. Because the same donors could not be followed over many years, the conclusions relied on cross-sectional statistical analysis. In beta out-of-frame sequences, excess twin sharing was weaker, because having fewer shared sequences lowered the signal-to-noise ratio. Compared with coincidental sharing between unrelated individuals, an excess of low generation-probability sequences was observed among out-of-frame TCR alpha sequences shared between twins. In monozygotic twins, recombination models systematically underestimated out-of-frame TCR alpha sharing, but the models matched the sharing seen between unrelated individuals. Abundant cord blood beta clonotypes carried fewer insertions; young adult naive repertoires showed a weaker similar trend, while memory repertoires showed none.

The library was obtained by 5' RACE. The instrument given in TCRdb is Illumina HiSeq 2000. Template switching added a universal primer binding site, and the final cDNA carried a unique molecular identifier that allowed TCR cDNA molecules to be counted accurately. Specific primers in the conserved constant-segment region were used to synthesize first-strand cDNA for the TCR alpha and beta chains. To control for contamination, every cDNA library was double barcoded, receiving both a SMART-Mk sample barcode and Illumina barcodes. TruSeq adapter sequences along with Illumina sample barcodes were introduced in two successive PCR steps. TCR alpha and beta cDNA libraries were sequenced on the Illumina HiSeq platform with custom primers. On the authors' methods: Unique molecular identifiers were extracted from raw reads with MiGEC, and CDR3 positions were determined with MiXCR. Recombination models were inferred per individual with the repgenHMM and IGoR tools using an EM algorithm. The tcR package in R was used for shared clonotype analysis, with sharing normalized by the product of cloneset sizes. To study raw recombination without the effects of thymic and clonal selection, out-of-frame nonproductive sequences were analyzed. TCRdb itself trimmed the public reads at Q25 with fastp, ran MiXCR and retained productive beta chains. Rows merge per CDR3 protein into single entries with the most common DNA and genes. TCRdb assigned the V and J calls; the authors' analysis was not used. The sample table lists hundreds of thousands of distinct CDR3 sequences, about 7% of them with a count of one. The top ten constitute approximately 3.7% of the sample.

Every donor in the study was a healthy Caucasian. The twin cohort comprised three pairs of female monozygotic twins, all aged about 18 to 29 years. Miltenyi CD45RO+ enrichment and human naive T-cell isolation kits were used to isolate memory (CD45RO+) and naive T cells from PBMC. Taken from cysteine to phenylalanine, the CDR3 has 15 residues. Only the CDR3 region is kept as DNA, spanning 45 bases read in frame from base 1. Based on the germline V gene, the CDR1 and CDR2 sequences are SQVTM and ANQGSEA. The trim is 4 bases for V and 8 bases for J, with a gap of 23 bases between the germline ends. This clonotype has ten or more counts. The antigen it binds to is not known. No base qualities exist here, and no much larger clone lies one base off it. These data were also reused for a study on yellow fever vaccine responses in identical twins. Drawing on the second study: The T cell response to vaccination in identical twins was reported by the authors to appear partly convergent and partly personalized. The study precisely tracked vaccine-responding T cell clones in identical twins.

This TCR derives from a woman under 30 in good health. What was sequenced was memory (CD45RO+) T cells sorted from blood. Read against the paper, the sample's cell subset or site label means: CD45RO+ enriched T cells. The sequence joins TRBV29-1 to TRBJ1-2; perhaps TRBD1 is the D gene, with 5 bases matching. The bases read TGCAGCGTTGTCCCGGCCGGTGGGACTATGGGCGGCTACACCTTC. It is translated as CSVVPAGGTMGGYTF.